This T cell receptor (beta chain) stems from a study of T cell responses to AZD1222 COVID-19 vaccine. On the study more broadly: Investigators merged groups given second doses at roughly 4 or roughly 12 weeks. General study findings and limits: Among the donors, most were white British and more were female, and clonal diversity was possibly underestimated. Increased Spike-specific TCR breadth and depth were observed after two AZD1222 doses.

Repertoires were generated with immunoSEQ multiplex PCR, while TCRdb's copy carries only in-frame clones and drops some. Of 150,000 to 200,000 clones listed, around 90% were seen once; the top ten hold about 3%. V was trimmed by 2 bases and J by 4 bases, leaving 13 bases between them. In germline, CDR1 is SGHNT, CDR2 YYREEE (reference sequence). The CDR3 is 15 amino acids. Comments on this clone: Its antigen is not known.

The V gene is TRBV5-4, the J gene TRBJ2-1; D is unclear. Material: peripheral blood, obtained on day 0 of AZD1222 vaccination. The receptor's source is an adult in good health. CDR3 amino acids: CASSFDLREYNEQFF. The CDR3, as DNA: TGTGCCAGCAGCTTTGATCTTAGAGAGTACAATGAGCAGTTCTTC.